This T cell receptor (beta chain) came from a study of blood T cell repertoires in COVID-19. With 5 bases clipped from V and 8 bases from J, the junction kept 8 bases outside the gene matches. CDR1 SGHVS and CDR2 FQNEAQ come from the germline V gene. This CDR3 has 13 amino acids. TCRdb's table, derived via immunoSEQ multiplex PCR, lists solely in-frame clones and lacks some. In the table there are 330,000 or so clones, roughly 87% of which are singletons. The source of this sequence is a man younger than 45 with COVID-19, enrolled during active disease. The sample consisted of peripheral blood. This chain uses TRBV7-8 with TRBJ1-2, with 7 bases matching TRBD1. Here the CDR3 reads CASSPRTGYGYTF. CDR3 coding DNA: TGTGCCAGCAGCCCACGGACAGGCTACGGCTACACCTTC.